This T cell receptor beta chain was identified in a study of shared clonotypes between healthy human individuals. Comments on this clone: Its antigen is not known.

Terminally differentiated effector memory CD45RA+ cells were excluded by CCR7 positive selection of CD45RO-negative cells. The donor cohort consisted entirely of Caucasian adults residing in Nashville, Tennessee. Whole-study findings and limits: Across several donors, naive CD4 shared around 5.4%, naive CD8 over 3%, memory CD4 roughly 2.4%, memory CD8 about 0.4%.

Here immunoSEQ multiplex PCR was the method, and the copy in TCRdb shows in-frame clones only, minus some. The data hold about 1.9 million clones, with just under 95% observed a single time. Germline loops: CDR1 SGDLS, CDR2 YYNGEE. Trimming took off 0 bases at V and 5 bases at J, with 14 bases between the two ends. CDR3 size: 15 residues. This rearrangement joins TRBV9 to TRBJ1-2, with a possible D match to TRBD1 (5 bases). Sequencing used naive CD8+ T cells from PBMCs. The TCR was taken from a man younger than 30 in good health. Some clones in this sample may be carry-over from other donors' samples. The DNA for the CDR3 is TGTGCCAGCAGCGTAGCGGGGCCGCCTATTTATGGCTACACCTTC. Amino acids: CASSVAGPPIYGYTF. Full variable domain (missing parts from reference TRBV9 and TRBJ1-2): DSGVTQTPKHLITATGQRVTLRCSPRSGDLSVYWYQQSLDQGLQFLIQYYNGEERAKGNILERFSAQQFPDLHSELNLSSLELGDSALYFCASSVAGPPIYGYTFGSGTRLTVV.